The rows below give T cell receptor beta chains drawn from one sample of a study of cytomegalovirus exposure and HLA in healthy donors. The assay was immunoSEQ multiplex PCR, and TCRdb's table has in-frame clones only and misses some. The sample yields about 98,000 clones, roughly 87% seen once. The material sequenced was PBMCs. The receptors stem from a man between 18 and 35 years old in good health and CMV-seropositive. Both conserved end residues are part of each CDR3. A D gene is named only where the DNA matches it firmly. A row's size may be missing; if present it is once, few, many or a size class.

d_gene,j_gene,abundance,v_gene,CDR3aa,CDR3nt
TRBD1,TRBJ1-1,NA,TRBV18,CASSETGLSTEAFF,TGTGCCAGCTCAGAGACAGGGTTAAGCACTGAAGCTTTCTTT
NA,TRBJ1-3,NA,TRBV18,CASSRDGGSGNTIYF,TGTGCCAGCTCACGAGACGGGGGTTCTGGAAACACCATATATTTT
NA,TRBJ1-1,NA,TRBV5-1,CASSTGNWGGNTEAFF,TGCGCCAGCAGTACAGGGAACTGGGGTGGGAACACTGAAGCTTTCTTT
NA,TRBJ2-5,NA,TRBV27,CASSAYQRTSQETQYF,TGTGCCAGCAGCGCATACCAACGGACTTCCCAAGAGACCCAGTACTTC
TRBD2,TRBJ2-5,NA,TRBV7-6,CASSLILSGLAGEETQYF,TGTGCCAGCAGCTTGATCTTATCGGGGCTAGCGGGGGAGGAGACCCAGTACTTC
TRBD2,TRBJ2-5,NA,TRBV6-6,CASSYLAGFRETQYF,TGTGCCAGCAGTTATTTAGCGGGGTTCCGGGAGACCCAGTACTTC
TRBD2,TRBJ2-3,NA,TRBV2,CASSGGLAGAFDTQYF,TGTGCCAGCAGTGGGGGACTAGCGGGGGCTTTCGATACGCAGTATTTT
TRBD2,TRBJ2-1,once,TRBV7-2,CASSSTSGLYNEQFF,TGTGCCAGCAGCTCGACTAGCGGACTCTACAATGAGCAGTTCTTC
NA,TRBJ2-2,NA,TRBV28,CASSSRGTGELFF,TGTGCCAGCAGCTCCAGGGGCACCGGGGAGCTGTTTTTT
NA,TRBJ1-2,NA,TRBV18,CASSPPTGTAYGYTF,TGTGCCAGCTCACCACCGACGGGAACCGCCTATGGCTACACCTTC
NA,TRBJ1-5,NA,TRBV7-9,CASSAQGNQPQHF,TGTGCCAGCAGCGCCCAGGGGAATCAGCCCCAGCATTTT
TRBD2,TRBJ2-7,NA,TRBV5-1,CASSPRTSGDYEQYF,TGCGCCAGCAGCCCCCGGACTAGCGGGGATTACGAGCAGTACTTC
TRBD1,TRBJ2-2,NA,TRBV5-1,CASSLTGDGGTGELFF,TGCGCCAGCAGCTTAACAGGGGACGGCGGCACCGGGGAGCTGTTTTTT
TRBD1,TRBJ2-3,many,TRBV19,CASSMGQGNTHTQYF,TGTGCCAGTAGTATGGGACAGGGAAATACACATACGCAGTATTTT
NA,TRBJ1-5,NA,TRBV19,CASSFGTQASNQPQHF,TGTGCCAGTAGTTTTGGGACTCAAGCTAGCAATCAGCCCCAGCATTTT
NA,TRBJ2-3,NA,TRBV5-8,CASSLSAGNTDTQYF,TGTGCCAGCAGCTTGTCGGCAGGGAACACAGATACGCAGTATTTT
NA,TRBJ2-4,NA,TRBV21-1,CASSNGTAGFLAKNIQYF,TGTGCCAGCAGCAATGGGACTGCCGGATTCCTAGCCAAAAACATTCAGTACTTC
TRBD1,TRBJ1-2,NA,TRBV13,CASSLGETGGPNYGYTF,TGTGCCAGCAGCTTAGGCGAGACAGGGGGCCCGAACTATGGCTACACCTTC
NA,TRBJ2-7,NA,TRBV9,CASSVGPSYEQYF,TGTGCCAGCAGCGTAGGGCCTTCCTACGAGCAGTACTTC
TRBD1,TRBJ2-1,once,TRBV11-3,CASTPGQIYNEQFF,TGTGCCAGCACCCCGGGACAGATATACAATGAGCAGTTCTTC